Listed below are T cell receptor beta chains from one sample, sequenced in a study of blood T cells in healthy people across ages. TCRdb re-derived calls from the 5' RACE reads in MiXCR, one entry per CDR3 protein. The sample shows about 1.5 million distinct CDR3 sequences, 35% to 45% of them seen only once. The sequenced sample was blood. These receptors all stem from a young woman in good health. The CDR3 runs from the conserved cysteine through the conserved F or W. Fields, in order: D gene, V gene, clone size, J gene, CDR3 DNA, CDR3 protein. A D gene is named only where the DNA matches it firmly. Clone size is shown for a subset of rows, as once, few, many or a class of expanded clone.

>TRBD1|TRBV29-1|-|TRBJ1-2
TGCAGCGCCGACAGGGCGACAAACTATGGCTACACCTTC
CSADRATNYGYTF
>TRBD1|TRBV2|-|TRBJ2-2
TGTGCCAGGCAAGGACAGGGCGGGGAGCTGTTTTTT
CARQGQGGELFF
>-|TRBV7-9|once|TRBJ2-7
TGTGCCAGCAGCCCGGGACACCAATTGTACTTC
CASSPGHQLYF
>-|TRBV25-1|-|TRBJ1-2
TGTGCCAGCAGTGAAGGAAGGGGCGCTAAGGGCTACACCTTC
CASSEGRGAKGYTF
>-|TRBV12-3/TRBV12-4|-|TRBJ1-5
TGTGCCAGCAGTTTATTACAGTGGAGCAATCAGCCCCAGCATTTT
CASSLLQWSNQPQHF
>-|TRBV28|-|TRBJ2-1
TGTGCCAGCAGTGGACTTTCGTATGAGCAGTTCTTC
CASSGLSYEQFF
>-|TRBV10-3|-|TRBJ2-1
TGTGCCATCAGTGAGTCCGTTGGTTTGGATGAGCAGTTCTTC
CAISESVGLDEQFF
>-|TRBV3-1|-|TRBJ2-5
TGTGCCAGCAGCCAAGATCTACTAGCTGCGCGAACCCAGTACTTC
CASSQDLLAARTQYF
>TRBD2|TRBV4-1|-|TRBJ2-7
TGCGTCAGCAGCCAAGGACTAGCGAACTCCTACGAGCAGTACTTC
CVSSQGLANSYEQYF
>TRBD1|TRBV5-5|-|TRBJ1-4
TGTGCCAGCAGCCCTAACGGACAGGGGACTGGTGAAAAACTGTTTTTT
CASSPNGQGTGEKLFF
>TRBD2|TRBV9|many|TRBJ2-7
TGTGCCAGCAGCGCAGGGACTATGTCCTACGAGCAGTACTTC
CASSAGTMSYEQYF
>TRBD1|TRBV10-3|-|TRBJ1-6
TGTGCCATCAGGGAGATGACAGGGAACAATTCACCCCTCCACTTT
CAIREMTGNNSPLHF
>-|TRBV20-1|-|TRBJ2-3
TGCAGTGCTAGAGGTCGGGAGCTAGATACGCAGTATTTT
CSARGRELDTQYF
>-|TRBV7-9|-|TRBJ2-3
TGTGCCAGCAGCTTTTCGCTCTCAGATACGCAGTATTTT
CASSFSLSDTQYF
>-|TRBV10-3|-|TRBJ2-7
TGTGCCCCCCAAGGGGTCGCCTACGAGCAGTACTTC
CAPQGVAYEQYF
>-|TRBV27|-|TRBJ1-2
TGTACCAGCACAGAACCGGCCGGCTACACCTTC
CTSTEPAGYTF
>-|TRBV28|few|TRBJ2-7
TGTGCCAGCAGAAAAAGAGGGGCCTACGAGCAGTACTTC
CASRKRGAYEQYF
>-|TRBV7-2|-|TRBJ2-5
TGTGCCAGCAGCTTAGCAAACAGGGACGGGACCCAGTACTTC
CASSLANRDGTQYF
>-|TRBV7-9|-|TRBJ2-1
TGTGCCAGCAGCGTACAGCCGGGCAGGGGTTACAATGAGCAGTTCTTC
CASSVQPGRGYNEQFF
>-|TRBV4-1|-|TRBJ1-2
TGCGCCAGCAGCCAAGATCGGGGAAGGGCTAACTATGGCTACACCTTC
CASSQDRGRANYGYTF
>TRBD2|TRBV18|-|TRBJ2-1
TGTGCCAGCTCACCATTGGGACTAGCCAAGAGAAATGAGCAGTTCTTC
CASSPLGLAKRNEQFF
>-|TRBV30|-|TRBJ1-1
TGTGCCGGGAGTCGAGTGAACACTGAAGCTTTCTTT
CAGSRVNTEAFF
>TRBD1|TRBV6-5|-|TRBJ1-2
TGTGCCAGCAGACTTGGACAGGGTCTCTATGGCTACACCTTC
CASRLGQGLYGYTF
>-|TRBV12-3/TRBV12-4|-|TRBJ1-2
TGTGCCAGCAGGACCTCCATCATAGCCGGGAACTACACCTTC
CASRTSIIAGNYTF
>-|TRBV20-1|-|TRBJ2-5
TGCAGTGCTAGAGATCTCACTCTTGAGCAGTACTTC
CSARDLTLEQYF
>-|TRBV4-1|-|TRBJ2-1
TGCGCCAGCAGCCAAGGGCCTCAGCGAGGTCCGAGGGACAATGAGCAGTTCTTC
CASSQGPQRGPRDNEQFF
>-|TRBV7-2|-|TRBJ1-4
TGTGCCAGCAGACCGGCGGGGGCGGATAATGAAAAACTGTTTTTT
CASRPAGADNEKLFF
>TRBD2|TRBV5-4|few|TRBJ2-5
TGTGCCAGCAGCCCATACGGGACTAGGGAGAAAAAGCAGTACTTC
CASSPYGTREKKQYF
>-|TRBV6-2/TRBV6-3|-|TRBJ2-7
TGTGCCAGCAGAAACCACAGGGAGGCCTACGAGCAGTACTTC
CASRNHREAYEQYF
>-|TRBV28|few|TRBJ2-1
TGTGCCAGCAGTTTATACAGGAGGGCCTCCTACAATGAGCAGTTCTTC
CASSLYRRASYNEQFF
>TRBD2|TRBV20-1|-|TRBJ2-7
TGCAGTGCTAGAGATGGGGACTACATCTACGAGCAGTACTTC
CSARDGDYIYEQYF
>TRBD1|TRBV4-1|few|TRBJ1-5
TGCGCCAGCAGCCTACGGACAGGGGCGGACGGCAATCAGCCCCAGCATTTT
CASSLRTGADGNQPQHF
>-|TRBV29-1|many|TRBJ2-1
TGCAGCGTTCAGCGGGACAGGTACCCCAATGAGCAGTTCTTC
CSVQRDRYPNEQFF
>-|TRBV7-3|once|TRBJ2-1
TGTGCCAGCAGCTTAGATGGGAGCAATGAGCAGTTCTTC
CASSLDGSNEQFF
>-|TRBV4-3|-|TRBJ2-6
TGCGCCAGCAGCCAATCCCCGGGACACCCTAGTGGCTCTGGGGCCAACGTCCTGACTTTC
CASSQSPGHPSGSGANVLTF
>-|TRBV9|-|TRBJ2-1
TGTGCCAGCAGCGTAGGTTCGGGGGCGAATGAGCAGTTCTTC
CASSVGSGANEQFF
>TRBD2|TRBV20-1|-|TRBJ2-1
TGCAGTGCTAGAGACGTGAGACTAGCGGGAGCAGGGGAGCAGTTCTTC
CSARDVRLAGAGEQFF
>-|TRBV7-2|many|TRBJ2-7
TGTGCCAGCAGCTTAGCTGGCCAGGGCTCCTACGAGCAGTACTTC
CASSLAGQGSYEQYF
>-|TRBV4-2|many|TRBJ1-2
TGTGCCAGCAGCGGAAGACAGGCTCATAATGGCTACACCTTC
CASSGRQAHNGYTF
>TRBD1|TRBV27|few|TRBJ1-4
TGTGCCAGCAGTTTGGGACAGGGGGGGGCAACTAATGAAAAACTGTTTTTT
CASSLGQGGATNEKLFF
>-|TRBV6-5|few|TRBJ1-2
TGTGCCAGCAGTTACTCGGGGGGAGGCTATGGCTACACCTTC
CASSYSGGGYGYTF
>-|TRBV28|-|TRBJ1-3
TGTGCCAGCAGTACGACGGCTCCATACTCTGGAAACACCATATATTTT
CASSTTAPYSGNTIYF
>TRBD2|TRBV9|-|TRBJ2-2
TGTGCCAGCAGCCCAACCAGACTAGCGGAAACCGGGGAGCTGTTTTTT
CASSPTRLAETGELFF
>-|TRBV28|few|TRBJ1-2
TGTGCACTACGGATCTTTAACTATGGCTACACCTTC
CALRIFNYGYTF
>-|TRBV5-1|few|TRBJ1-5
TGCGCCAGTTCACCCACAGGGTCCCCGGGGCCCCAGCATTTT
CASSPTGSPGPQHF
>TRBD2|TRBV9|-|TRBJ2-1
TGTGCCAGCAGCTTTAGCGGGGGCACCTACAATGAGCAGTTCTTC
CASSFSGGTYNEQFF
>-|TRBV7-9|-|TRBJ2-5
TGTGCCAGCAGCTCTCAGGGGTTCCAAGAGACCCAGTACTTC
CASSSQGFQETQYF
>-|TRBV7-6|few|TRBJ1-2
TGTGCCAGCAGCTTAGGGCAGGGCGACGTGTATGGCTACACCTTC
CASSLGQGDVYGYTF
>TRBD2|TRBV3-1|few|TRBJ2-1
TGTGCCAGCAGCCATCGGGGACTAGCGGGACCCCTCTACAATGAGCAGTTCTTC
CASSHRGLAGPLYNEQFF
>TRBD2|TRBV12-3/TRBV12-4|few|TRBJ2-3
TGTGCCAGCAGTACAGGAGCGGGAGCGGTAGATACGCAGTATTTT
CASSTGAGAVDTQYF
>TRBD1|TRBV29-1|-|TRBJ1-2
TGCAGCGTTGAGAGGACAGGGGTAGATGGCTACACCTTC
CSVERTGVDGYTF